The 2 T cell receptor beta chains reported below all come from one sample, sequenced in a study of blood T cells in healthy people across ages. Using a J-beta primer mix together with a sample-barcoded 5' primer, a second PCR was run for about 7 to 12 cycles. TCRdb reanalysed the 5' RACE reads using MiXCR and keeps one entry per CDR3 protein. The data hold hundreds of thousands of distinct CDR3 sequences, with 32% observed a single time. The material sequenced was blood. The receptors were gathered from a woman of 80 years or more in good health.

This clonotype came up once. A much larger clonotype is one base distant, so this may be a read error. The gene calls are TRBV12-3 or TRBV12-4 and TRBJ2-3, with TRBD2 matching over 8 bases. J was trimmed by 0 bases and V by 6 bases; bases with no gene match: 5. The CDR3 loop spans 15 amino acids. The CDR3 DNA is TGTGCCAGCAGATCGGGGGGGGCTAGCACAGATACGCAGTATTTT. Translated, it gives CASRSGGASTDTQYF.

This clonotype was counted many times. The V call is TRBV20-1, the J call TRBJ2-5, with D tentatively TRBD2 (6 bases). The CDR3 runs to 15 residues. Germline V lookup: CDR1 DFQATT, CDR2 SNEGSKA (reference sequence). The germline V and J ends were trimmed by 0 bases and 1 base, with 12 bases remaining between them. This chain's CDR3 is CSARDGGKAQETQYF. In DNA form, the CDR3 reads TGCAGTGCTAGAGATGGAGGGAAGGCCCAAGAGACCCAGTACTTC.